The 8 T cell receptor beta chains reported below all come from one sample, sequenced in a study of T cells after yellow fever vaccination. One entry per CDR3 protein results from TCRdb running MiXCR on the 5' RACE reads. The profile covers approximately 240,000 distinct CDR3 sequences, with more than 3.5% appearing a single time and approximately 18% taken by the ten largest. The sample was PBMCs, taken 15 days after the yellow fever booster vaccination. The receptors here all came from a man between 18 and 29 years old who received the YFV17D yellow fever vaccine.

This clonotype was seen at least ten times. The V call is TRBV18, the J call TRBJ1-5; no firm D call. Between the trimmed V and J ends, which lost 3 bases and 0 bases, there was a span of 9 bases. Germline V gives CDR1 KGHSH, CDR2 LQKENI. The CDR3 totals 15 residues. CDR3 sequence reads: CASSPGLYSNQPQHF. CDR3 DNA sequence: TGTGCCAGCTCACCGGGCCTTTATAGCAATCAGCCCCAGCATTTT.

This sequence joins TRBV29-1 and TRBJ2-1, with 8 bases aligning to TRBD1. J was trimmed by 2 bases and V by 7 bases; bases with no gene match: 7. Germline-derived CDR1 and CDR2 are SQVTM and ANQGSEA. This CDR3 is built from 14 residues. The CDR3 region is CSAAQGAPYNEQFF. CDR3 nucleotide sequence: TGCAGCGCCGCCCAGGGGGCCCCCTACAATGAGCAGTTCTTC.

This clonotype has a count of ten or more. V gene TRBV5-1 combines with J gene TRBJ1-3; 8 bases match TRBD1. With 0 bases clipped from V and 3 bases from J, the junction kept 11 bases outside the gene matches. CDR1 SGHRS and CDR2 YFSETQ come from the germline V gene. This CDR3 is 18 amino acids long. CDR3 amino acids: CASSLDPRGLLGGNTIYF. DNA of the CDR3: TGCGCCAGCAGCTTGGATCCCAGGGGGCTTTTGGGTGGAAACACCATATATTTT.

V usage is TRBV12-3 or TRBV12-4 and J usage is TRBJ1-1; TRBD1 might be the D (6 bases). This CDR3 spans 12 amino acids. V shed 5 bases and J shed 10 bases, with 14 bases lying between them. CDR3 bases: TGTGCCAGCAGTACCTACGGGGGGGCAGCTTTCTTT. This codes for CASSTYGGAAFF.

This clonotype was seen repeatedly, ten times or more. This rearrangement joins TRBV13 to TRBJ1-5; unclear D gene. The germline gives CDR1 PRHDT, CDR2 FYEKMQ (reference sequence). This CDR3 comprises 14 residues. The ends were cut back, 4 bases at V and 9 bases at J, with 16 bases in the middle. The CDR3 sequence: CASSSSPGNGPQHF. The CDR3 DNA reads as TGTGCCAGCAGCTCGTCGCCCGGGAACGGGCCCCAGCATTTT.

This clonotype has a count of ten or more. The rearrangement joins TRBV5-1 to TRBJ2-3; D is unclear. Germline lookup yields CDR1 SGHRS and CDR2 YFSETQ. This CDR3 comprises 14 residues. The V gene lost 2 bases and the J gene lost 2 bases, with 9 bases spanning the gap. The CDR3 protein is CASSLYDSTDTQYF. The CDR3 region has the DNA TGCGCCAGCAGCTTATATGATTCCACAGATACGCAGTATTTT.

This clonotype was seen repeatedly, ten times or more. The gene calls are TRBV13 and TRBJ2-7; a weak D match, TRBD1 (5 bases). CDR1 and CDR2 from the germline V gene are PRHDT and FYEKMQ (reference sequence). V was shortened by 0 bases and J by 4 bases, with 10 bases between the two germline ends. The length of the CDR3 is 14 residues. CDR3 residues: CASSLGPQGYEQYF. CDR3 nucleotides: TGTGCCAGCAGCTTAGGCCCTCAGGGTTACGAGCAGTACTTC.

This clonotype appeared many times. This rearrangement joins TRBV9 to TRBJ2-2, with D possibly being TRBD1 (5 bases). Germline CDR1 reads SGDLS; CDR2 reads YYNGEE. The CDR3 has 16 residues. V lost 4 bases and J 3 bases, leaving 16 bases between the germline ends. CDR3 DNA sequence: TGTGCCAGCAGCCCATCAAGGGGCGCCGACACCGGGGAGCTGTTTTTT. Translated: CASSPSRGADTGELFF.